The 7 T cell receptor beta chains in this list originate from one sample, sequenced in a study of T cells after yellow fever vaccination. A single record per CDR3 protein comes from TCRdb applying MiXCR to the 5' RACE reads. The table has about 160,000 distinct CDR3 sequences, 6% to 7.5% seen once. The sequencing here drew on CD4+ T cells sorted from PBMCs, taken about 5 days after the first yellow fever vaccination. The receptor set was obtained from a man between 18 and 35 years old who received the YFV17D yellow fever vaccine.

This clonotype was counted ten times or more. This rearrangement joins TRBV28 to TRBJ2-1; possible D gene TRBD2, 5 bases. The CDR3 has 12 residues. Germline V CDR1 and CDR2: MDHEN, SYDVKM. Between the trimmed V and J ends, which lost 10 bases and 4 bases, there was a span of 11 bases. The CDR3 region is CATTEVYNEQFF. In DNA form, the CDR3 reads TGTGCCACCACGGAGGTGTACAATGAGCAGTTCTTC.

There are a few counts of this clonotype. The V gene is TRBV20-1, the J gene TRBJ1-4; D perhaps matches TRBD1 (5 bases). The V and J ends lost 1 base and 4 bases respectively, with 10 bases between them. This CDR3 has 14 residues. Germline CDR1 reads DFQATT; CDR2 reads SNEGSKA (reference sequence). Here the CDR3 DNA reads TGCAGTGCTAGAGCGGGGACCGGTAATGAAAAACTGTTTTTT. Residues: CSARAGTGNEKLFF.

The sample holds a few counts of this clonotype. The chain combines TRBV18 with TRBJ2-5; no clear D. Trimming took 6 bases from V and 7 from J, leaving 12 bases between them. The CDR3 contains 12 residues. Germline-derived CDR1 and CDR2 are KGHSH and LQKENI. This CDR3 reads CASSIPPGTQYF. The CDR3, as DNA: TGTGCCAGCTCCATCCCTCCGGGGACCCAGTACTTC. The full variable domain, rest sourced from reference TRBV18 and TRBJ2-5, is NAGVMQNPRHLVRRRGQEARLRCSPMKGHSHVYWYRQLPEEGLKFMVYLQKENIIDESGMPKERFSAEFPKEGPSILRIQQVVRGDSAAYFCASSIPPGTQYFGPGTRLLVL.

At least ten counts were recorded for this clonotype. The chain couples TRBV7-2 to TRBJ1-4; D is unclear. The V and J ends lost 5 bases and 8 bases respectively, with 21 bases between them. This CDR3 contains 16 residues. Germline V gene data show CDR1 as SGHTA and CDR2 as FQGNSA. CDR3 residues: CASSKAEGRSREKLFF. The CDR3 DNA reads as TGTGCCAGCAGCAAAGCCGAGGGTCGGTCGCGGGAAAAACTGTTTTTT.

This clonotype was seen a few times. The chain joins TRBV12-3 or TRBV12-4 to TRBJ1-1; D ambiguous. The CDR3 extends over 13 amino acids. Trimming took 6 bases from V and 0 from J, leaving 8 bases between them. The CDR3 sequence: CASRIQLNTEAFF. CDR3 bases: TGTGCCAGCAGGATACAGTTGAACACTGAAGCTTTCTTT.

This clonotype came up many times. One junction end does not reproduce the germline sequence, and a read error may be involved. The rearrangement links TRBV5-1 to TRBJ2-7; D is possibly TRBD1 or TRBD2 (5 bases each). The CDR3 is made up of 15 amino acids. Germline V gene sequence: CDR1 SGHRS, CDR2 YFSETQ. CDR3 loop: CASSSSGTDSSEQYF. The CDR3 DNA is TGCGCCAGCAGCTCATCCGGGACCGACTCCTCCGAGCAGTACTTC.

V gene TRBV12-3 or TRBV12-4 combines with J gene TRBJ1-5; D remains unclear. This CDR3 comprises 15 residues. Trimming took 3 bases from V and 0 from J, leaving 9 bases between them. The DNA for the CDR3 is TGTGCCAGCAGTTTCGGACGGAATAGCAATCAGCCCCAGCATTTT. Encoded protein: CASSFGRNSNQPQHF.